Listed below are T cell receptor beta chains from one sample, sequenced in a study of identical twins. TCRdb ran MiXCR on the 5' RACE reads and lists one entry per CDR3 protein. The sample has 200,000 to 250,000 distinct CDR3 sequences, roughly 7.1% seen once. This sample also appeared in a second study, on T cells expressing NK-cell markers.

The sequencing input was CD8+ T cells sorted from blood. The receptors stem from a woman aged 18-29 years in good health. Both conserved end residues are part of each CDR3. A D gene is named only where the DNA matches it firmly. Clone size is given for some rows only: seen once, a few or many times, or a class if the clone is expanded.

clone size: many; J gene: TRBJ1-1; V gene: TRBV29-1; D gene: -; CDR3 DNA: TGCAGCGTCTTACGGATTAACACTGAAGCTTTCTTT; CDR3 protein: CSVLRINTEAFF
clone size: few; J gene: TRBJ1-5; V gene: TRBV15; D gene: -; CDR3 DNA: TGTGCCACCAGGCCGTTCGGGGATCAGCCCCAGCATTTT; CDR3 protein: CATRPFGDQPQHF
clone size: many; J gene: TRBJ2-1; V gene: TRBV11-2; D gene: -; CDR3 DNA: TGTGCCAGCAGCCAAGGACTATACAATGAGCAGTTCTTC; CDR3 protein: CASSQGLYNEQFF
clone size: many; J gene: TRBJ2-7; V gene: TRBV2; D gene: -; CDR3 DNA: TGTGCCAGCAGCCCTCCGGAAACCTACGAGCAGTACTTC; CDR3 protein: CASSPPETYEQYF
clone size: few; J gene: TRBJ2-7; V gene: TRBV12-3/TRBV12-4; D gene: -; CDR3 DNA: TGTGCCAGCAGTCCGGATAGCCACGAGCAGTACTTC; CDR3 protein: CASSPDSHEQYF
clone size: few; J gene: TRBJ2-1; V gene: TRBV30; D gene: TRBD2; CDR3 DNA: TGTGCCTGGAGTGTTTGGGCGGGAGACGAGCAGTTCTTC; CDR3 protein: CAWSVWAGDEQFF
clone size: many; J gene: TRBJ2-1; V gene: TRBV6-2/TRBV6-3; D gene: -; CDR3 DNA: TGTGCCAGCAGTTACTCCATAGCGGTCAGCTCCTACAATGAGCAGTTCTTC; CDR3 protein: CASSYSIAVSSYNEQFF
clone size: -; J gene: TRBJ2-7; V gene: TRBV5-6; D gene: -; CDR3 DNA: TGTGCCAGCAGCTTAGGTGACAGTTACAATGAGCAGTACTTC; CDR3 protein: CASSLGDSYNEQYF
clone size: -; J gene: TRBJ2-1; V gene: TRBV11-1; D gene: -; CDR3 DNA: TGTGCCAGCAGCTCGGGACTTGACAATGAGCAGTTCTTC; CDR3 protein: CASSSGLDNEQFF
clone size: -; J gene: TRBJ1-3; V gene: TRBV29-1; D gene: -; CDR3 DNA: TGCAGCGTTGAGGAGGGGTTCGGAGGAAACACCATATATTTT; CDR3 protein: CSVEEGFGGNTIYF
clone size: -; J gene: TRBJ2-7; V gene: TRBV6-5; D gene: TRBD2; CDR3 DNA: TGTGCCAGCAGTTACGGAGGGACTACCGCCTACGAGCAGTACTTC; CDR3 protein: CASSYGGTTAYEQYF
clone size: -; J gene: TRBJ2-7; V gene: TRBV30; D gene: -; CDR3 DNA: TGTGCCTGGAGGGACACCCGCGAGCAGTACTTC; CDR3 protein: CAWRDTREQYF
clone size: -; J gene: TRBJ2-3; V gene: TRBV12-3/TRBV12-4; D gene: -; CDR3 DNA: TGTGCCAGCAGTTACAGAAGGATTGGAGATACGCAGTATTTT; CDR3 protein: CASSYRRIGDTQYF
clone size: many; J gene: TRBJ2-1; V gene: TRBV6-5; D gene: TRBD2; CDR3 DNA: TGTGCCAGCAGTTACCTAGGGACTAGCGGTTACAATGAGCAGTTCTTC; CDR3 protein: CASSYLGTSGYNEQFF
clone size: many; J gene: TRBJ2-1; V gene: TRBV5-1; D gene: TRBD2; CDR3 DNA: TGCGCCAGCAGCTTGGGGACTAGCTATTTCTTC; CDR3 protein: CASSLGTSYFF
clone size: many; J gene: TRBJ1-2; V gene: TRBV20-1; D gene: -; CDR3 DNA: TGCAGTGCTCCCGTGACAGCTAACTATGGCTACACCTTC; CDR3 protein: CSAPVTANYGYTF
clone size: -; J gene: TRBJ2-7; V gene: TRBV10-3; D gene: -; CDR3 DNA: TGTGCCATCAGTGAGGGGGGCGAGGAGCTCTACGAGCAGTACTTC; CDR3 protein: CAISEGGEELYEQYF
clone size: few; J gene: TRBJ2-3; V gene: TRBV6-5; D gene: TRBD2; CDR3 DNA: TGTGCCAGCAGTTACTCCCCACTAGCGGGAAACGGGCCAGATACGCAGTATTTT; CDR3 protein: CASSYSPLAGNGPDTQYF
clone size: many; J gene: TRBJ2-7; V gene: TRBV29-1; D gene: TRBD1; CDR3 DNA: TGCAGCGTTTCCGGGACAGGGATCCACGAGCAGTACTTC; CDR3 protein: CSVSGTGIHEQYF
clone size: few; J gene: TRBJ1-2; V gene: TRBV12-3/TRBV12-4; D gene: TRBD1; CDR3 DNA: TGTGCCAGCAGACCAGGGGGAAACTATGGCTACACCTTC; CDR3 protein: CASRPGGNYGYTF
clone size: -; J gene: TRBJ1-1; V gene: TRBV12-3/TRBV12-4; D gene: -; CDR3 DNA: TGTGCCAGCAACCTCGGACGGACCACTGAAGCTTTCTTT; CDR3 protein: CASNLGRTTEAFF
clone size: -; J gene: TRBJ2-7; V gene: TRBV25-1; D gene: -; CDR3 DNA: TGTGCCAGCAGTGAGACGTTTCACTACGAGCAGTACTTC; CDR3 protein: CASSETFHYEQYF
clone size: -; J gene: TRBJ2-2; V gene: TRBV12-3/TRBV12-4; D gene: TRBD2; CDR3 DNA: TGTGCCAGCAGACCCTTAGCGGGAGAGGGCGACACCGGGGAGCTGTTTTTT; CDR3 protein: CASRPLAGEGDTGELFF
clone size: many; J gene: TRBJ2-5; V gene: TRBV12-3/TRBV12-4; D gene: TRBD2; CDR3 DNA: TGTGCCAGCAGTCCCGGGACTACTCAAGAGACCCAGTACTTC; CDR3 protein: CASSPGTTQETQYF
clone size: -; J gene: TRBJ1-1; V gene: TRBV27; D gene: -; CDR3 DNA: TGTGCCAGCAGACAAACAACCCTCACTGAAGCTTTCTTT; CDR3 protein: CASRQTTLTEAFF
clone size: few; J gene: TRBJ1-2; V gene: TRBV6-5; D gene: -; CDR3 DNA: TGTGCCAGCAGTTACTCCGGAAGGGCCAATGACTACACCTTC; CDR3 protein: CASSYSGRANDYTF
clone size: -; J gene: TRBJ2-1; V gene: TRBV29-1; D gene: TRBD2; CDR3 DNA: TGCAGCGTACGACTAGCAAATGAGCAGTTCTTC; CDR3 protein: CSVRLANEQFF
clone size: -; J gene: TRBJ2-1; V gene: TRBV3-1; D gene: -; CDR3 DNA: TGTGCCACCTGCCCGCTTCTGGGAGGATACAATGAGCAGTTCTTC; CDR3 protein: CATCPLLGGYNEQFF
clone size: few; J gene: TRBJ2-3; V gene: TRBV4-2; D gene: -; CDR3 DNA: TGTGCCAGCAGCCAGGATTCGGCGGCAGATACGCAGTATTTT; CDR3 protein: CASSQDSAADTQYF
clone size: many; J gene: TRBJ2-5; V gene: TRBV12-3/TRBV12-4; D gene: TRBD2; CDR3 DNA: TGTGCCAGCAGACCGGGAGTAGCGGGAGCCGGAGAGACCCAGTACTTC; CDR3 protein: CASRPGVAGAGETQYF
clone size: many; J gene: TRBJ2-7; V gene: TRBV10-1; D gene: TRBD2; CDR3 DNA: TGCGCCAGCAGTGAAGGGCGGGAGCCCTACGAGCAGTACTTC; CDR3 protein: CASSEGREPYEQYF
clone size: many; J gene: TRBJ2-3; V gene: TRBV9; D gene: -; CDR3 DNA: TGTGCCAGCAGCGGGGCCAGGGCCTCAGTAGATACGCAGTATTTT; CDR3 protein: CASSGARASVDTQYF
clone size: many; J gene: TRBJ2-1; V gene: TRBV7-9; D gene: TRBD2; CDR3 DNA: TGTGCCAGCAGCCACACAGCCCGGGAGGGCCATGCGGCTGAGCAGTTCTTC; CDR3 protein: CASSHTAREGHAAEQFF
clone size: once; J gene: TRBJ2-7; V gene: TRBV9; D gene: -; CDR3 DNA: TGTGCCAGCTCACAGGGTCCCCACGAGCAGTACTTC; CDR3 protein: CASSQGPHEQYF
clone size: -; J gene: TRBJ2-7; V gene: TRBV19; D gene: -; CDR3 DNA: TGTGCCAGTAGCACAGCCATAGGAGCCTACGAGCAGTACTTC; CDR3 protein: CASSTAIGAYEQYF